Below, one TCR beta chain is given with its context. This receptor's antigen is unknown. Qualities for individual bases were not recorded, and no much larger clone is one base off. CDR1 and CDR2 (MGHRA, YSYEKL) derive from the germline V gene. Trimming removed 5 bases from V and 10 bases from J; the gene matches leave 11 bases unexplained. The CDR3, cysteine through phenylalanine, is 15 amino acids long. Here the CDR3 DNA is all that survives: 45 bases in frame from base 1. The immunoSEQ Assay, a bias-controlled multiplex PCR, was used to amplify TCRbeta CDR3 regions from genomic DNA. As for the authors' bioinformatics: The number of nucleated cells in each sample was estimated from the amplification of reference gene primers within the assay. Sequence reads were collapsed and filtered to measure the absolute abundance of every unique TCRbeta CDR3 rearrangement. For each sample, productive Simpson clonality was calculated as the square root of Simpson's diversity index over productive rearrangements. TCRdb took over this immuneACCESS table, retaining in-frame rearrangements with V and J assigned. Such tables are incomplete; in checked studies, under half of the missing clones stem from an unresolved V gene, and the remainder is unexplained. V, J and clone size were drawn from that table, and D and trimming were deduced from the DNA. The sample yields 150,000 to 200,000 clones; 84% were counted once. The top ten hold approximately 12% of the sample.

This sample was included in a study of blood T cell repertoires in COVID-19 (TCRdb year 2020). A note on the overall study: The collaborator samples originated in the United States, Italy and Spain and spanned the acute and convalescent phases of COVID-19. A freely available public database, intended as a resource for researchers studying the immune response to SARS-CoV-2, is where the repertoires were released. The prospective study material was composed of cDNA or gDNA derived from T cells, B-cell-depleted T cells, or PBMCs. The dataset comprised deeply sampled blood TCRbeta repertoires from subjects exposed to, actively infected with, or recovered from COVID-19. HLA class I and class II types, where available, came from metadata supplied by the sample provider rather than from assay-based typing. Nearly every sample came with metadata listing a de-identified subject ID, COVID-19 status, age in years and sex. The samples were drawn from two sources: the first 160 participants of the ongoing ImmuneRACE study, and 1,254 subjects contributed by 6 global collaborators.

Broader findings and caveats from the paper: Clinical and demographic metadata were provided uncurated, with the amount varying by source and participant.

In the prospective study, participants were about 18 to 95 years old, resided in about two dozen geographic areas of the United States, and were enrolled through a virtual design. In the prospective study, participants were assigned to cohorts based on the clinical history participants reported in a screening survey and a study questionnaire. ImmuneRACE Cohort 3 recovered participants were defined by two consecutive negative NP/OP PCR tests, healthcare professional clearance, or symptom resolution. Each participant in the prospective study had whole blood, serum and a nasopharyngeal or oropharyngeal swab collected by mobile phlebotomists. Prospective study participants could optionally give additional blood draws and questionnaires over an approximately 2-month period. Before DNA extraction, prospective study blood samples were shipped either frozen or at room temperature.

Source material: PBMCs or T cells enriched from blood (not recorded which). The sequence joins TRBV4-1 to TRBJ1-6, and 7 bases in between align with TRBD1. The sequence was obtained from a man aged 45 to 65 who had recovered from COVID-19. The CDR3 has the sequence CASSARQGGGSPLHF. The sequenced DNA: TGCGCCAGCAGCGCCCGACAGGGAGGAGGCTCACCCCTCCACTTT.